This entry describes one T cell receptor beta chain. TCRdb keeps only in-frame clones here, not all; method: immunoSEQ multiplex PCR. The top ten clones hold about 5% of a sample with 80,000 or so clones, around 94% of them seen once. This specimen comes from a study of control samples from healthy donors and cancer patients. The CDR3 has 14 amino acids. Trimming cost V 0 bases and J 4 bases, with 10 bases left between them. Germline lookup yields CDR1 SGHKS and CDR2 YYEKEE (reference sequence). J is TRBJ1-2 and V is TRBV5-5, with no clear D. The sequence derives from a woman aged 60-75 years in good health. The sequenced sample was blood. CDR3 residues: CASSLEYQAYGYTF. The CDR3, as DNA: TGTGCCAGCAGCTTGGAGTACCAGGCCTATGGCTACACCTTC.